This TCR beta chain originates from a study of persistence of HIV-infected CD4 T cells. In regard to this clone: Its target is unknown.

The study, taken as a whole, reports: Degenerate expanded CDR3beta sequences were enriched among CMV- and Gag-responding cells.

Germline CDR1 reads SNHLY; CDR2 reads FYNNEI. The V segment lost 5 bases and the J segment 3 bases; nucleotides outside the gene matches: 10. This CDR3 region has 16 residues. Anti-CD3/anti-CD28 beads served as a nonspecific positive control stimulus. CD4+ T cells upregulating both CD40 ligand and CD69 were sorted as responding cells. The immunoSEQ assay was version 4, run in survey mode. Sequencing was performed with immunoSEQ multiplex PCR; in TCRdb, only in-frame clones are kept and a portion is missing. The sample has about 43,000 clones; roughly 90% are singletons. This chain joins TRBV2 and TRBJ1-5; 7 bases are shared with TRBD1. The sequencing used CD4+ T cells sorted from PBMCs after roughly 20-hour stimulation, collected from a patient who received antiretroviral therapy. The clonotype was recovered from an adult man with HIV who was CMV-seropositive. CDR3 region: CASSKETGTFNQPQHF. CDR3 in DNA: TGTGCCAGCAGTAAAGAGACAGGGACCTTCAATCAGCCCCAGCATTTT.